The 29 T cell receptor beta chains below were found in one sample sequenced in a study of control samples from healthy donors and cancer patients. Sequencing used immunoSEQ multiplex PCR; TCRdb keeps in-frame clones, though not all of them. The data hold 120,000 or so clones, with about 94% observed a single time. Sequencing used blood. The origin of the receptors is a man aged 25 to 40 in good health.

The chain couples TRBV7-3 to TRBJ1-3; TRBD1 is a possible D gene (5 bases). From germline, CDR1 is SGHTA and CDR2 FQGTGA. The CDR3 length is 13 residues. V was cut by 1 base and J by 7 bases, with 8 bases left in between. CDR3 in DNA: TGTGCCAGCAGCTTAATGAAGGGGAACACCATATATTTT. Translation: CASSLMKGNTIYF. Using reference TRBV7-3 and TRBJ1-3 for the parts outside the CDR3, the full variable domain is GAGVSQTPSNKVTEKGKYVELRCDPISGHTALYWYRQSLGQGPEFLIYFQGTGAADDSGLPNDRFFAVRPEGSVSTLKIQRTERGDSAVYLCASSLMKGNTIYFGEGSWLTVV.

V gene TRBV27 combines with J gene TRBJ1-1; 10 bases map to TRBD1. This CDR3 contains 14 residues. Trimming took 5 bases from V and 4 from J; bases not matched to a gene: 4. Germline lookup yields CDR1 MNHEY and CDR2 SMNVEV (reference sequence). The CDR3 spells CASSPWTGGTEAFF. CDR3 DNA: TGTGCCAGCAGTCCATGGACAGGGGGCACTGAAGCTTTCTTT.

The chain combines TRBV21-1 with TRBJ2-1; the table names TRBD1, a call not compared with the DNA. TRBV21-1 is a pseudogene. The CDR3 has 15 amino acids. In DNA form, the CDR3 reads TGTGCCAGCAGCAAGGGCCAGGGGGCCTACAATGAGCAGTTCTTC. Residues: CASSKGQGAYNEQFF.

The rearrangement joins TRBV24-1 to TRBJ1-1, with D perhaps TRBD1 (6 bases). The V end was cut by 7 bases, the J end by 0 bases, with 17 bases between. The CDR3 runs 16 residues. CDR1 and CDR2 (germline): KGHDR, SFDVKD. The CDR3 DNA reads TGTGCCACCAGGATCAGCCCGACAGGTGTGAACACTGAAGCTTTCTTT. It specifies CATRISPTGVNTEAFF.

CDR3 residues: CASSLGSGGLGPFF. The CDR3, as DNA: TGTGCCAGCAGCTTAGGGTCCGGGGGATTAGGGCCTTTCTTT. The chain carries TRBV7-2 and TRBJ1-1; the D gene is possibly TRBD1 (5 bases). Per germline, CDR1 SGHTA and CDR2 FQGNSA. Trimming stripped 1 base from V and 12 bases from J, with 18 bases between. The CDR3 contains 14 residues.

The table lists this clone with a count of one. This chain links TRBV7-8 with TRBJ1-1; 10 bases fit TRBD1. V was clipped by 5 bases and J by 1 base; unmatched bases: 4. This CDR3 is built from 15 residues. Germline V gene data show CDR1 as SGHVS and CDR2 as FQNEAQ. DNA for the CDR3: TGTGCCAGCAGCCCTCGACAGGGGGCGAACACTGAAGCTTTCTTT. This sequence encodes CASSPRQGANTEAFF.

The chain employs TRBV18 and TRBJ1-4; D is perhaps TRBD1 (5 bases). Deletions cut 3 bases from V and 4 bases from J, with 6 bases between. CDR3 length: 13 amino acids. CDR1 KGHSH and CDR2 LQKENI come from the germline V gene. The CDR3 protein is CASSPRVNEKLFF. The CDR3 region has the DNA TGTGCCAGCTCACCCAGGGTTAATGAAAAACTGTTTTTT. Drawing the rest from reference TRBV18 and TRBJ1-4, the complete variable domain is NAGVMQNPRHLVRRRGQEARLRCSPMKGHSHVYWYRQLPEEGLKFMVYLQKENIIDESGMPKERFSAEFPKEGPSILRIQQVVRGDSAAYFCASSPRVNEKLFFGSGTQLSVL.

Comment on this clone: Other DNA sequences in this sample translate to the same CDR3. The chain couples TRBV7-9 to TRBJ1-6, with 8 bases that match TRBD1. The CDR3 totals 14 residues. J was trimmed by 9 bases and V by 5 bases; bases with no gene match: 6. Per the germline V gene, CDR1 is SEHNR and CDR2 is FQNEAQ (reference sequence). This chain's CDR3 is CASSRQGTISPLHF. CDR3 bases: TGTGCCAGCAGCCGACAGGGGACCATTTCACCCCTCCACTTT.

This clone appeared once. This rearrangement joins TRBV19 to TRBJ1-6, with D unresolved. V gave up 5 bases and J gave up 7 bases, with 12 bases separating them. Looked up from germline, CDR1 is LNHDA and CDR2 is SQIVND (reference sequence). The CDR3 is 14 amino acids. The CDR3 reads CASSFGQSNSPLHF. CDR3 DNA sequence: TGTGCCAGTAGTTTCGGTCAGTCCAATTCACCCCTCCACTTT.

This chain connects TRBV5-8 to TRBJ1-6; D is possibly TRBD1 (6 bases). The germline V and J ends were trimmed by 3 bases and 4 bases, with 14 bases remaining between them. The CDR3 is 16 amino acids. CDR1 SGHTS and CDR2 YDEGEE come from the germline V gene. CDR3 protein: CASSSGGLRYNSPLHF. The CDR3 coding sequence is TGTGCCAGCAGCTCGGGGGGGCTCCGTTATAATTCACCCCTCCACTTT.

The gene calls are TRBV28 and TRBJ1-6; maybe TRBD1 (5 bases). Trimming took off 2 bases at V and 11 bases at J, with 19 bases between the two ends. CDR3 length: 16 residues. CDR1 is MDHEN, CDR2 SYDVKM, per germline. The DNA of the CDR3 is TGTGCCAGCAGTTTACCCGGGACGGGTGGGAAGCCACCCCTCCACTTT. Protein: CASSLPGTGGKPPLHF.

CDR3 amino acids: CASSNPLGGDTEAFF. CDR3 nucleotide sequence: TGTGCCAGCAGCAACCCATTAGGGGGAGACACTGAAGCTTTCTTT. The V and J genes are TRBV9 and TRBJ1-1, with D possibly TRBD1 on 6 matching bases. The CDR3 is 15 residues long. Germline V gene data show CDR1 as SGDLS and CDR2 as YYNGEE. Between the trimmed V and J ends, which lost 4 bases and 3 bases, there was a span of 16 bases.

This clone was counted only a few times. The chain carries TRBV6-2 or TRBV6-3 and TRBJ1-5, with D unresolved. From germline, CDR1 is MNHEY and CDR2 SVGEGT. CDR3 size: 14 residues. Trimming shortened V by 2 bases and J by 9 bases, and 14 bases separated the two germline ends. The DNA of the CDR3 is TGTGCCAGCAGTTACATCCCCGGTGGGCGGCCCCAGCATTTT. This sequence encodes CASSYIPGGRPQHF.

The chain couples TRBV6-5 to TRBJ1-5; D unresolved. The CDR3 runs 13 residues. The V gene lost 2 bases and the J gene lost 6 bases, with 8 bases spanning the gap. Germline loops: CDR1 MNHEY, CDR2 SVGAGI. The CDR3 sequence: CASSYERAQPQHF. The CDR3 DNA is TGTGCCAGCAGTTACGAAAGGGCTCAGCCCCAGCATTTT.

The genes are TRBV7-9 and TRBJ1-4, with D uncertain. The CDR3 contains 18 residues. V lost 2 bases to trimming and J lost 0 bases, with 16 bases between them. The germline gives CDR1 SEHNR, CDR2 FQNEAQ (reference sequence). The CDR3 nucleotides are TGTGCCAGCAGCTTAAGGGCCACCCCAGGCTCAACTAATGAAAAACTGTTTTTT. Translating gives CASSLRATPGSTNEKLFF.

The CDR3 loop is CASSLGPGGGKLFF. The CDR3 DNA is TGCGCCAGCAGTCTGGGTCCCGGCGGGGGAAAACTGTTTTTT. The chain employs TRBV4-1 and TRBJ1-4, with D tentatively TRBD1 (5 bases). Germline CDR1 MGHRA, CDR2 YSYEKL. The CDR3 extends over 14 amino acids. The V and J ends lost 6 bases and 10 bases respectively, with 18 bases between them.

The chain combines TRBV28 with TRBJ1-5; D is unresolved. V lost 2 bases to trimming and J lost 7 bases, with 6 bases between them. This CDR3 contains 12 residues. The germline CDR1 and CDR2 sequences are MDHEN and SYDVKM. For the CDR3, the DNA is TGTGCCAGCAGTTTAGAAGTCCAGCCCCAGCATTTT. It codes for CASSLEVQPQHF.

The V call is TRBV5-1, the J call TRBJ2-7; no clear D gene. From germline, CDR1 is SGHRS and CDR2 YFSETQ. Trimming pared 0 bases from V and 0 bases from J, leaving 7 bases between. The CDR3 is made up of 14 amino acids. CDR3 sequence reads: CASSLENFSYEQYF. The CDR3 DNA reads TGCGCCAGCAGCTTGGAGAATTTCTCCTACGAGCAGTACTTC.

The J gene is TRBJ1-6, the V gene TRBV4-3; 9 nucleotides align to TRBD1. In germline, CDR1 is LGHNA, CDR2 YSLEER. J was trimmed by 10 bases and V by 3 bases; bases with no gene match: 4. There are 14 residues in the CDR3. Here the CDR3 reads CASSQGTGLSPLHF. The CDR3 nucleotides are TGCGCCAGCAGCCAGGGGACAGGGCTATCACCCCTCCACTTT.

In its sample, this clone was seen a few times. The chain uses TRBV30 and TRBJ2-1; 9 bases align to TRBD2. The CDR3 covers 16 residues. The V and J ends lost 5 bases and 6 bases, in that order; junction bases with no gene match: 14. CDR1 and CDR2 from the germline V gene are GTSNPN and SVGIG (reference sequence). The CDR3 loop is CAWYHPEIAGANEQFF. The CDR3 DNA sequence: TGTGCCTGGTACCACCCGGAAATAGCGGGGGCCAATGAGCAGTTCTTC.

This clone was seen a handful of times. V usage is TRBV6-5 and J usage is TRBJ1-6, with TRBD1 matching over 9 bases. The CDR3 consists of 15 residues. Trimming at V came to 6 bases and at J to 10 bases, leaving 10 bases not matched to a gene. In germline, CDR1 is MNHEY, CDR2 SVGAGI. CDR3 sequence: CASSSPGQGGSPLHF. The DNA of the CDR3 is TGTGCCAGCAGCTCCCCGGGACAGGGTGGATCACCCCTCCACTTT.

The V gene is TRBV24-1, the J gene TRBJ1-2; 8 bases agree with TRBD1. Germline assignment: CDR1 KGHDR and CDR2 SFDVKD. V shed 4 bases, J shed 5 bases, and the junction held 11 bases outside the gene matches. This CDR3 comprises 16 residues. DNA of the CDR3: TGTGCCACCAGTGACCCGCTCGCAGGGGGCGATTATGGCTACACCTTC. It translates to CATSDPLAGGDYGYTF.

The chain carries TRBV12-3 or TRBV12-4 and TRBJ1-1; TRBD1 is a possible D gene (5 bases). V lost 4 bases, J lost 3 bases, and 9 bases lay in between. The CDR3 consists of 13 residues. Here the CDR3 reads CASSSTGDTEAFF. In nucleotides, the CDR3 is TGTGCCAGCAGTTCAACAGGTGACACTGAAGCTTTCTTT.

J is TRBJ2-1 and V is TRBV19; 10 bases fit TRBD2. This CDR3 has 14 amino acids. The germline V gene encodes CDR1 LNHDA and CDR2 SQIVND (reference sequence). The V gene end was trimmed by 6 bases and the J gene end by 2 bases; junction bases not matched to a gene: 1. DNA for the CDR3: TGTGCCAGTAGCACTAGCGGGGCCTACAATGAGCAGTTCTTC. This gives the protein CASSTSGAYNEQFF.

CDR3 in DNA: TGTGCCAGCAGTTTCCTCCAAAGGCCCCAGCATTTT. Translation: CASSFLQRPQHF. The V gene is TRBV6-2 or TRBV6-3, the J gene TRBJ1-5; no firm D call. Germline assignment: CDR1 MNHEY and CDR2 SVGEGT. Trimming shortened V by 4 bases and J by 9 bases, and 10 bases separated the two germline ends. CDR3 size: 12 residues.

This chain uses TRBV4-3 with TRBJ2-3; 11 bases are shared with TRBD2. Germline CDR1 is LGHNA and CDR2 is YSLEER. Trimming at V came to 1 base and at J to 4 bases, leaving 4 bases not matched to a gene. The CDR3 totals 16 residues. CDR3 in DNA: TGCGCCAGCAGCCAAGTACTAGCGGGGGCGGCAGATACGCAGTATTTT. Its protein product is CASSQVLAGAADTQYF.

V and J are TRBV4-1 and TRBJ1-2; D is unclear. CDR1 and CDR2 from the germline V gene are MGHRA and YSYEKL. Deletions cut 1 base from V and 10 bases from J, with 7 bases between. The CDR3 spans 11 residues. DNA of the CDR3: TGCGCCAGCAGCCAAGGAGGCCCCTACACCTTC. Translation: CASSQGGPYTF.

This chain uses TRBV7-9 with TRBJ2-7; D perhaps matches TRBD2 (6 bases). Per the germline V gene, CDR1 is SEHNR and CDR2 is FQNEAQ (reference sequence). Deletions cut 4 bases from V and 4 bases from J, with 11 bases between. The CDR3 covers 13 residues. The CDR3: CASSSYGGYEQYF. As DNA, the CDR3 is TGTGCCAGCAGCTCTTACGGGGGTTACGAGCAGTACTTC. Looking up the rest from reference TRBV7-9 and TRBJ2-7 gives the full variable domain: DTGVSQNPRHKITKRGQNVTFRCDPISEHNRLYWYRQTLGQGPEFLTYFQNEAQLEKSRLLSDRFSAERPKGSFSTLEIQRTEQGDSAMYLCASSSYGGYEQYFGPGTRLTVT.

The J gene is TRBJ1-4, the V gene TRBV11-2, with a tentative D call TRBD1 (6 bases). The CDR3 is made up of 19 amino acids. The V end lost 1 base, the J end lost 3 bases, and 21 bases lay between the germline ends. Germline loops: CDR1 SGHAT, CDR2 FQNNGV. CDR3 region: CASSLGRGRQAGPNEKLFF. CDR3 nucleotides: TGTGCCAGCAGCTTAGGCCGGGGGAGACAGGCCGGGCCTAATGAAAAACTGTTTTTT.